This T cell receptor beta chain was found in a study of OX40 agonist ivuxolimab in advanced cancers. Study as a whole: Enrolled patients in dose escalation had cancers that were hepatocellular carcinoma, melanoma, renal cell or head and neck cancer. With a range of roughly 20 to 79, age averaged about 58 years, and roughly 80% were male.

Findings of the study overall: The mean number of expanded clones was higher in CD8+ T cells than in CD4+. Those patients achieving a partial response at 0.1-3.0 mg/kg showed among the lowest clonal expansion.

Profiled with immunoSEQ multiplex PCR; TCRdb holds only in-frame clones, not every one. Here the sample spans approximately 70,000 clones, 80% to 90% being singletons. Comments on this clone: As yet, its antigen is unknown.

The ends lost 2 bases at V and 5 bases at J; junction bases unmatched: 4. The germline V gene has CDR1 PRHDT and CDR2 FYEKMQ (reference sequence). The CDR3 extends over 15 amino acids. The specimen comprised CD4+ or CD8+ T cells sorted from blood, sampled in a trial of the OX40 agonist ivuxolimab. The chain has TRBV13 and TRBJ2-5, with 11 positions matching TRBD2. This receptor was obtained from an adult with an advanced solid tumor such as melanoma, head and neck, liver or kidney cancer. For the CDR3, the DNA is TGTGCCAGCAGCTTAAGACTAGCGGGATTGGAGACCCAGTACTTC. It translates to CASSLRLAGLETQYF.